This TCR beta chain was captured in a study of cytomegalovirus exposure and HLA in healthy donors. V was clipped by 6 bases and J by 6 bases; unmatched bases: 11. CDR1 MGHRA and CDR2 YSYEKL come from the germline V gene. This CDR3 comprises 15 residues. In this sample, this clone turned up once. Its antigen is not known. Researchers ran the PCR with 60 Vbeta and 13 Jbeta primers. Measured with immunoSEQ multiplex PCR; TCRdb has only the in-frame clones, and not every one. The table includes some 170,000 clones, around 80% detected once. Study-wide findings and caveats: It was reported that TCR beta sequences correctly inferred the HLA-A and HLA-B alleles for most subjects.

The sample was PBMCs. The chain is built from TRBV4-1 and TRBJ2-4; 7 nucleotides align to TRBD1. This TCR was recovered from a middle-aged man in good health and CMV-seronegative. CDR3 nucleotides: TGCGCCAGCAGGCCGACAGGGTCGGAGAGAAACATTCAGTACTTC. As protein: CASRPTGSERNIQYF.